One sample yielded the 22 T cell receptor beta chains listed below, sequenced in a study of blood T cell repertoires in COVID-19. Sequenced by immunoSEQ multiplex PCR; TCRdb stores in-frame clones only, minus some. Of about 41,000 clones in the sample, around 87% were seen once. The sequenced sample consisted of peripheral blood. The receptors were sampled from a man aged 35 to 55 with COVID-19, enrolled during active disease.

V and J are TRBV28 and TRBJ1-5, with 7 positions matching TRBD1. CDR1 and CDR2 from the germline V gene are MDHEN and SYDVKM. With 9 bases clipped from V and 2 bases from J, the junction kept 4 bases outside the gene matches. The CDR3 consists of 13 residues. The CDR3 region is CASADRGNQPQHF. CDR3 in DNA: TGTGCCAGTGCCGACAGGGGCAATCAGCCCCAGCATTTT.

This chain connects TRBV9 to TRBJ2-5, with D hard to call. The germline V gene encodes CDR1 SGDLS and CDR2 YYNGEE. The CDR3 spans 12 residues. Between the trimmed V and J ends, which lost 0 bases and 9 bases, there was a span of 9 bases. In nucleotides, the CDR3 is TGTGCCAGCAGCGTAGCAGGTAGTCCCCAGTACTTC. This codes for CASSVAGSPQYF.

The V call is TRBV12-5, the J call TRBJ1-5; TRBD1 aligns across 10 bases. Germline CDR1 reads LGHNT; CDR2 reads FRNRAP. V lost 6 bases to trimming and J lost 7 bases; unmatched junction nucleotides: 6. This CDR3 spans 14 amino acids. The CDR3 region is CASGAGDRGQPQHF. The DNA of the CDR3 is TGTGCTAGTGGGGCCGGGGACAGGGGACAGCCCCAGCATTTT. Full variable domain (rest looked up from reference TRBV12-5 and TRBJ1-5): DARVTQTPRHKVTEMGQEVTMRCQPILGHNTVFWYRQTMMQGLELLAYFRNRAPLDDSGMPKDRFSAEMPDATLATLKIQPSEPRDSAVYFCASGAGDRGQPQHFGDGTRLSIL.

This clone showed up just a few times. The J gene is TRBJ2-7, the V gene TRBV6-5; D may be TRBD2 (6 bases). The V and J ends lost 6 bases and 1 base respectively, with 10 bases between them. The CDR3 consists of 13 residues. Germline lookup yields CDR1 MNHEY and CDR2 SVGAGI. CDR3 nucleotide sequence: TGTGCCAGCAGATCGGCGGGGTCCTACGAGCAGTACTTC. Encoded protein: CASRSAGSYEQYF.

CDR3 in amino acids: CAISPGQGFGGYTF. DNA for the CDR3: TGTGCCATCAGTCCGGGACAGGGGTTCGGAGGCTACACCTTC. The chain combines TRBV10-3 with TRBJ1-2, with 10 bases that match TRBD1. The V segment lost 5 bases and the J segment 8 bases; nucleotides outside the gene matches: 8. This CDR3 spans 14 amino acids. Per germline, CDR1 ENHRY and CDR2 SYGVKD.

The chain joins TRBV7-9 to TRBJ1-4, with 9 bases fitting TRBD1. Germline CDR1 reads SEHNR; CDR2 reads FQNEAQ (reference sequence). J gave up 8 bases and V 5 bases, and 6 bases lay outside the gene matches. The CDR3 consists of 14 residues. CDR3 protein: CASSPDRGDEKLFF. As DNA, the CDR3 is TGTGCCAGCAGCCCGGACAGGGGAGACGAAAAACTGTTTTTT.

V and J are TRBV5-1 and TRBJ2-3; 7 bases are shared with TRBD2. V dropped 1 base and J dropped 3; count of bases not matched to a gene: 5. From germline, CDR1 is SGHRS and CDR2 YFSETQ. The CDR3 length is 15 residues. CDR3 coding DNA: TGCGCCAGCAGCTTGTGGCGGGAGTCGACAGATACGCAGTATTTT. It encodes CASSLWRESTDTQYF.

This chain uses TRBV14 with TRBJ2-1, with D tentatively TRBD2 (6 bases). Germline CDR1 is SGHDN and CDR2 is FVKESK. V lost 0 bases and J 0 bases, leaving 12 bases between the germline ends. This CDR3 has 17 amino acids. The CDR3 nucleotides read TGTGCCAGCAGCCAAGATCAGGGCGGGGACTCCTACAATGAGCAGTTCTTC. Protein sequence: CASSQDQGGDSYNEQFF.

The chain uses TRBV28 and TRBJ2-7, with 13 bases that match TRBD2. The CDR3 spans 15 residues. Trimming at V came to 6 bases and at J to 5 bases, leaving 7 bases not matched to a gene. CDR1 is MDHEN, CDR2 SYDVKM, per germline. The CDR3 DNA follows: TGTGCCAGCAGCCCGACTAGCGGGAGGACCCACGAGCAGTACTTC. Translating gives CASSPTSGRTHEQYF.

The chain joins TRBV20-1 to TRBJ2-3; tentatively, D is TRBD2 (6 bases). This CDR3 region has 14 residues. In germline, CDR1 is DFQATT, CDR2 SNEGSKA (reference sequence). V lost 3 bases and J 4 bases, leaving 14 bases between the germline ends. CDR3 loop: CSASPGESPDTQYF. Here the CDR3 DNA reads TGCAGTGCTAGTCCGGGGGAAAGCCCAGATACGCAGTATTTT.

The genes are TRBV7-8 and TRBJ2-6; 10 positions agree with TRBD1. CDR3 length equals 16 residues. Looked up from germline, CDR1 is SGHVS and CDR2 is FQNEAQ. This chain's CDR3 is CAVTSGTGAGANVLTF. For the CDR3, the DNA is TGTGCTGTTACATCGGGGACAGGGGCCGGGGCCAACGTCCTGACTTTC.

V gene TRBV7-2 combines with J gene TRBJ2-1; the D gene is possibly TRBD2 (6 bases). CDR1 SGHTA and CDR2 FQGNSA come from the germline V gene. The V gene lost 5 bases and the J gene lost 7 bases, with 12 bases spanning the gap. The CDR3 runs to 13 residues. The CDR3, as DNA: TGTGCCAGCAGCCCCCGTGGGGGGAATGAGCAGTTCTTC. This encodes CASSPRGGNEQFF.

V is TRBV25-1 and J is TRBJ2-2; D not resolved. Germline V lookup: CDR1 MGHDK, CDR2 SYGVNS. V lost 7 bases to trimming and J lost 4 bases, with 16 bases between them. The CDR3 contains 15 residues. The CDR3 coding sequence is TGTGCCAGCACCCAAGACGACATCTTCACCGGGGAGCTGTTTTTT. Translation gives CASTQDDIFTGELFF.

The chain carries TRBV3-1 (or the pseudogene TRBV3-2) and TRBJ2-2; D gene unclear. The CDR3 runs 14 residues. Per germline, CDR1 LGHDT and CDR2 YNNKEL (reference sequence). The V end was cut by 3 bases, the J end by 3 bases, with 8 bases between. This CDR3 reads CASSQRSHTGELFF. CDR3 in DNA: TGTGCCAGCAGCCAGAGGTCCCACACCGGGGAGCTGTTTTTT.

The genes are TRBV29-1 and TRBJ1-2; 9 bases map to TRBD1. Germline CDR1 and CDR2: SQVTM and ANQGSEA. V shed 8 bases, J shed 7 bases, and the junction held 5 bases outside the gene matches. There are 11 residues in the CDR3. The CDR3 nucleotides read TGCAGCTTCCGACAGGGGGGTGGCTACACCTTC. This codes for CSFRQGGGYTF.

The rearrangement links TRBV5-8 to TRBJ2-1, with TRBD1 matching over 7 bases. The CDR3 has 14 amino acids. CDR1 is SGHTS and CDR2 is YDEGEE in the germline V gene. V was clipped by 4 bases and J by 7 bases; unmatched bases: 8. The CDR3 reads CASSTGDSMNEQFF. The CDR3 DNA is TGTGCCAGCAGCACCGGGGACAGTATGAATGAGCAGTTCTTC.

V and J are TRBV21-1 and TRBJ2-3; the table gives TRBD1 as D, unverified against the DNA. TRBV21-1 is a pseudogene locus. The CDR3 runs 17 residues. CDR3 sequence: CASSKGGLALSTDTQYF. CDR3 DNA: TGTGCCAGCAGCAAAGGGGGGCTAGCACTGAGCACAGATACGCAGTATTTT.

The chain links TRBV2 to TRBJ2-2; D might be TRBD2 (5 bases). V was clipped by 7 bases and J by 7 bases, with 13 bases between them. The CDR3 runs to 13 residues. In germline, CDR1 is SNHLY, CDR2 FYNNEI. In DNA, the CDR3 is TGTGCCAGCAAGCCGGGGTACAACGGGGAGCTGTTTTTT. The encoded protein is CASKPGYNGELFF. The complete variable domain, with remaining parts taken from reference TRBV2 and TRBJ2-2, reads EPEVTQTPSHQVTQMGQEVILRCVPISNHLYFYWYRQILGQKVEFLVSFYNNEISEKSEIFDDQFSVERPDGSNFTLKIRSTKLEDSAMYFCASKPGYNGELFFGEGSRLTVL.

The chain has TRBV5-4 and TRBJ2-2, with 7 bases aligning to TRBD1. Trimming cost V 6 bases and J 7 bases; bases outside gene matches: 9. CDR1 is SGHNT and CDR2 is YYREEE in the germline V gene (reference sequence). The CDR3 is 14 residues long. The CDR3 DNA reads TGTGCCAGCATCCCGACAGGGAGTAGCGGGGAGCTGTTTTTT. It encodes CASIPTGSSGELFF. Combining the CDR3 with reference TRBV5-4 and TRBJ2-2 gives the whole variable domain ETGVTQSPTHLIKTRGQQVTLRCSSQSGHNTVSWYQQALGQGPQFIFQYYREEENGRGNFPPRFSGLQFPNYSSELNVNALELDDSALYLCASIPTGSSGELFFGEGSRLTVL.

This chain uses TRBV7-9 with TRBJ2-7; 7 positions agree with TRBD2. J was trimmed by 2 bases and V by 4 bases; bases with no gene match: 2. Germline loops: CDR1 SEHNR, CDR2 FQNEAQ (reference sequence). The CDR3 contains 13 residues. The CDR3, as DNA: TGTGCCAGCAGCTCGGGGAGGGCCTACGAGCAGTACTTC. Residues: CASSSGRAYEQYF.

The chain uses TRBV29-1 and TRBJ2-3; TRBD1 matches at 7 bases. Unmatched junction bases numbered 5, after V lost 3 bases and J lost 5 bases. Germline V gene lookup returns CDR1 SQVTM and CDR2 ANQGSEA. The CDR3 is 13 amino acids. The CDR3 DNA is TGCAGCGTTGAGGCAGGGGGTGAAGATACGCAGTATTTT. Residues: CSVEAGGEDTQYF.

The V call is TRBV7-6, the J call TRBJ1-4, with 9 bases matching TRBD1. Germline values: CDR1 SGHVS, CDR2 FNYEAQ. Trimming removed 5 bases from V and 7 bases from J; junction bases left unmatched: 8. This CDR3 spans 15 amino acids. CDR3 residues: CASSGGQGGGEKLFF. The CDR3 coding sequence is TGTGCCAGCAGCGGGGGACAGGGAGGAGGTGAAAAACTGTTTTTT. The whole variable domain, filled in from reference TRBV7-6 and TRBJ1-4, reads GAGVSQSPRYKVTKRGQDVALRCDPISGHVSLYWYRQALGQGPEFLTYFNYEAQQDKSGLPNDRFSAERPEGSISTLTIQRTEQRDSAMYRCASSGGQGGGEKLFFGSGTQLSVL.